This TCR beta chain was profiled in a study of shared clonotypes between healthy human individuals. Overall study: Per donor, CD8 memory used one plate, CD8 naive used two, CD4 memory used three and CD4 naive used three.

Clones were read by immunoSEQ multiplex PCR, and TCRdb kept only the in-frame ones, dropping some. The table lists some 1,400,000 clones, more than 95% of them singletons. J was trimmed by 4 bases and V by 0 bases; bases with no gene match: 5. The CDR3 loop spans 15 amino acids. CDR1 is SGHAT and CDR2 is FQNNGV in the germline V gene. Source material: naive CD4+ T cells sorted from blood. This sample's subset: CD45RA+ positively selected. The receptor was isolated from a man between 25 and 39 years old in good health. The genes are TRBV11-2 and TRBJ1-1; 7 positions match TRBD1. The CDR3 nucleotides read TGTGCCAGCAGCTTAGACGGACAGGTAGGCACTGAAGCTTTCTTT. This encodes CASSLDGQVGTEAFF.